This T cell receptor (beta chain) is drawn from a study of T cell changes during pregnancy in multiple sclerosis. Assay: immunoSEQ multiplex PCR; the TCRdb copy retains only in-frame clones and omits some. The repertoire holds 56,000 or so clones, with roughly nine tenths as singletons. This CDR3 contains 13 residues. V shed 4 bases and J shed 3 bases, with 11 bases lying between them. Germline CDR1 is SQVTM and CDR2 is ANQGSEA. The chain carries TRBV29-1 and TRBJ2-3; weak D call: TRBD2 (7 bases). The source of this sequence is a female donor with multiple sclerosis, enrolled in a pregnancy study. The source material was CD4+ T cells from peripheral blood mononuclear cells, sampled in the third trimester of pregnancy. The chain's CDR3 is CSVARGTTDTQYF. CDR3 nucleotides: TGCAGCGTTGCGCGGGGGACAACAGATACGCAGTATTTT.